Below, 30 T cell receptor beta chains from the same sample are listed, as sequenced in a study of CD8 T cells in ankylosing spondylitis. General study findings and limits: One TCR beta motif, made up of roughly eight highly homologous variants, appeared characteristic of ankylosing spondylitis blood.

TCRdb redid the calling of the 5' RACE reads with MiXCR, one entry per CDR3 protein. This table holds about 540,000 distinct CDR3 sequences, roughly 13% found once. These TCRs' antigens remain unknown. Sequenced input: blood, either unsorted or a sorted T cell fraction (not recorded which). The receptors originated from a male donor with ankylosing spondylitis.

In DNA, the CDR3 is TGCGCCAGCAGCTTGGGGCCGCTCGGCAATATGAACACTGAAGCTTTCTTT. Translation gives CASSLGPLGNMNTEAFF. The rearrangement joins TRBV5-1 to TRBJ1-1; D not resolved. Germline CDR1 reads SGHRS; CDR2 reads YFSETQ. CDR3 length: 17 residues. V lost 0 bases and J 0 bases, leaving 15 bases between the germline ends.

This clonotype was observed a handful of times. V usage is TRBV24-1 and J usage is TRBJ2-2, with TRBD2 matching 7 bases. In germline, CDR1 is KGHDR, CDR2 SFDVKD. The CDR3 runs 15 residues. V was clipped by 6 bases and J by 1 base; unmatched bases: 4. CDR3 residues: CATSPAGQNTGELFF. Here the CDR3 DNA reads TGTGCCACCAGTCCAGCGGGGCAGAACACCGGGGAGCTGTTTTTT.

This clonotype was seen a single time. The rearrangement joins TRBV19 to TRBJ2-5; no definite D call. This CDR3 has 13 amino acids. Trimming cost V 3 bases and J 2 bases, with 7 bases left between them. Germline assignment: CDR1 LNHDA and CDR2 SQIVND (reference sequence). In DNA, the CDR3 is TGTGCCAGTAGTATTAACCCACAAGAGACCCAGTACTTC. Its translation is CASSINPQETQYF.

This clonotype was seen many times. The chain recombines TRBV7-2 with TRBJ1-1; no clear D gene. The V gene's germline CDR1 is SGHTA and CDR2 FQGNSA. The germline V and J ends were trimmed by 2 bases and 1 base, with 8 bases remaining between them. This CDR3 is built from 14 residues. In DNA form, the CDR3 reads TGTGCCAGCAGCTTAATGGGAGGGAACACTGAAGCTTTCTTT. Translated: CASSLMGGNTEAFF.

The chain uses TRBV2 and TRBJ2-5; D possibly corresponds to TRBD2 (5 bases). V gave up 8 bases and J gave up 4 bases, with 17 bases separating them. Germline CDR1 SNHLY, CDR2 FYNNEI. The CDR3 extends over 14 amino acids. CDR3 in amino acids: CASLAEDFRETQYF. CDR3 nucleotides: TGTGCCAGCCTAGCCGAGGACTTCCGAGAGACCCAGTACTTC.

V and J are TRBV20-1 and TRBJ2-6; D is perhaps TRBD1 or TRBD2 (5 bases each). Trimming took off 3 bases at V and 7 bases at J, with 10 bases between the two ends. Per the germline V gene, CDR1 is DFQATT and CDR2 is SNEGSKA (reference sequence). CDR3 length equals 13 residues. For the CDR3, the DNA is TGCAGTGCTAGGGGGACCGGAGCCAACGTCCTGACTTTC. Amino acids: CSARGTGANVLTF.

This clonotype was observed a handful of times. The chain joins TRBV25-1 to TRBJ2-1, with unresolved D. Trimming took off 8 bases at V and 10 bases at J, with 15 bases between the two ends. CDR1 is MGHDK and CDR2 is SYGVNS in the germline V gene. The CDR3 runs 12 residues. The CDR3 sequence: CASGRLLLEQFF. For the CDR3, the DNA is TGTGCCAGCGGCCGGTTACTACTGGAGCAGTTCTTC. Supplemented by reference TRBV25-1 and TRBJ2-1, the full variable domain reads EADIYQTPRYLVIGTGKKITLECSQTMGHDKMYWYQQDPGMELHLIHYSYGVNSTEKGDLSSESTVSRIRTEHFPLTLESARPSHTSQYLCASGRLLLEQFFGPGTRLTVL.

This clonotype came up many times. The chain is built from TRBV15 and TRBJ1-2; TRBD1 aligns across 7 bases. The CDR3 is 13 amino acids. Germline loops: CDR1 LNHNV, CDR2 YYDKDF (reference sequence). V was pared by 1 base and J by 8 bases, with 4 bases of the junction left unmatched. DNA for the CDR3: TGTGCCACCAGCAGAGGGACAGGACGGGGCTACACCTTC. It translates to CATSRGTGRGYTF.

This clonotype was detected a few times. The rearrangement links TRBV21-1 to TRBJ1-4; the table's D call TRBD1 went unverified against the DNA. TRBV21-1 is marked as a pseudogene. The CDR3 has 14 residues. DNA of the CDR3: TGTGCCAGCAGCAAAAAGGGACAGAAGGAAAAACTGTTTTTT. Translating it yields CASSKKGQKEKLFF.

Written as DNA, the CDR3 is TGCAGTGCTAGAGAAGGTTCCGTGGGCGGGGAGCTGTTTTTT. It encodes CSAREGSVGGELFF. The chain is built from TRBV20-1 and TRBJ2-2; no reliable D call. This CDR3 spans 14 amino acids. Trimming took off 0 bases at V and 7 bases at J, with 12 bases between the two ends. Germline lookup yields CDR1 DFQATT and CDR2 SNEGSKA (reference sequence).

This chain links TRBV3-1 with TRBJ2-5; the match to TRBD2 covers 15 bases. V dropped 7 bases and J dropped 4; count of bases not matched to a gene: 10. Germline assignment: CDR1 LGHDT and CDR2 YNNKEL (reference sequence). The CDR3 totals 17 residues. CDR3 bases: TGTGCCAGCACCCCAGCCGGACTAGCGGGAGGGCCAGAGACCCAGTACTTC. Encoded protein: CASTPAGLAGGPETQYF.

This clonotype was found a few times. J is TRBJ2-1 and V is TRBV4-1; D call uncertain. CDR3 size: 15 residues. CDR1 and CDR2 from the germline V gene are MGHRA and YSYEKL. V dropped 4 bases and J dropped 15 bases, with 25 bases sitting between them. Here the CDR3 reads CASSLYAAPGPFPFF. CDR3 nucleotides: TGCGCCAGCAGCCTATATGCGGCCCCGGGCCCTTTCCCGTTCTTC.

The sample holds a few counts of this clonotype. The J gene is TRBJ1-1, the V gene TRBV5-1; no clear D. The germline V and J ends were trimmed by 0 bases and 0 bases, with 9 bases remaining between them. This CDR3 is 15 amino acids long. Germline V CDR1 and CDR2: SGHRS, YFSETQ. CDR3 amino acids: CASSLGTNLNTEAFF. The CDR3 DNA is TGCGCCAGCAGCTTGGGAACCAATTTGAACACTGAAGCTTTCTTT.

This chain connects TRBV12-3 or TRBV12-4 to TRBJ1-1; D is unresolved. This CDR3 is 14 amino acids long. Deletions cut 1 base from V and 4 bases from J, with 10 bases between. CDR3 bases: TGTGCCAGCAGTTTAGACAGCCCGGCCACTGAAGCTTTCTTT. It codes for CASSLDSPATEAFF.

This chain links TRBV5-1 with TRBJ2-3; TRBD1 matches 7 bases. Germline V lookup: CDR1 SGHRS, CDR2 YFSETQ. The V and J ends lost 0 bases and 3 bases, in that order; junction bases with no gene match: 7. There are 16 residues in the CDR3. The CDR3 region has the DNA TGCGCCAGCAGCTTGGGGCAGGCCAGGGGGACAGATACGCAGTATTTT. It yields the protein CASSLGQARGTDTQYF.

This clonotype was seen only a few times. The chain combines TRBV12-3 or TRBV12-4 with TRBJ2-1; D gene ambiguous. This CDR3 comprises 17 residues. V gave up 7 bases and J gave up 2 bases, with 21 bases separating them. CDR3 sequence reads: CASTPYYGVSAYNEQFF. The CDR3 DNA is TGTGCCAGCACCCCCTACTATGGAGTCTCAGCCTACAATGAGCAGTTCTTC.

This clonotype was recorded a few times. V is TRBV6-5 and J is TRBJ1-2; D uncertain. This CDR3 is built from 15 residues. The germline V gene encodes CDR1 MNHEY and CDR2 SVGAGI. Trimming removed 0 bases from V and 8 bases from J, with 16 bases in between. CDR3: CASSYSPQFVGGYTF. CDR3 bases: TGTGCCAGCAGTTACTCGCCCCAGTTTGTGGGCGGCTACACCTTC.

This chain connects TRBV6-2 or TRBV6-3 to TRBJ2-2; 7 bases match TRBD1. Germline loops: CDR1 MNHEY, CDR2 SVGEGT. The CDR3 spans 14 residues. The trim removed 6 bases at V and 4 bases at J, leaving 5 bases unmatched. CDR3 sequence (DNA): TGTGCCAGCAGAGCAGGGACAGCCACCGGGGAGCTGTTTTTT. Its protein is CASRAGTATGELFF.

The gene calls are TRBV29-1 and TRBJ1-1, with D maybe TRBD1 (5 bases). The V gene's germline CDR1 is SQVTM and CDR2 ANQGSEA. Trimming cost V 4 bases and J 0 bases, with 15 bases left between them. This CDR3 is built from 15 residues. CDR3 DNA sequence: TGCAGCGTTGGTAGGGGCCTCTCTATGAACACTGAAGCTTTCTTT. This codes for CSVGRGLSMNTEAFF.

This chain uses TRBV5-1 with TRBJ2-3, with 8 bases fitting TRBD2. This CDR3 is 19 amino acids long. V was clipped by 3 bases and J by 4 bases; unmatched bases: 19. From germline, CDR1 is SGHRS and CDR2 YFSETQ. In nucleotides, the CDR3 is TGCGCCAGCAGCTCGCGACCCCCGCCGGGACTAGGGTTTTCAGATACGCAGTATTTT. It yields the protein CASSSRPPPGLGFSDTQYF.

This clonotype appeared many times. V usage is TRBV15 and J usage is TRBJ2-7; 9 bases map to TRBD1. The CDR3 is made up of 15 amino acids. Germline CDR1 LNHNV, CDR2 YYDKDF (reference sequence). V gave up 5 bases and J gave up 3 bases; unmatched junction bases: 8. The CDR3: CATSVGTGSGYEQYF. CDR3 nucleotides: TGTGCCACCAGCGTAGGGACAGGGAGTGGCTACGAGCAGTACTTC.

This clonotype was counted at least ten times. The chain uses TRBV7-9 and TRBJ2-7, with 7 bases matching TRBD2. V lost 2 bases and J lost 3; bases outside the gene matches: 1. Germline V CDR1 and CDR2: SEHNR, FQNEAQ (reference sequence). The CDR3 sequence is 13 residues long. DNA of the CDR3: TGTGCCAGCAGCTTAAGCGGGATCTACGAGCAGTACTTC. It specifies CASSLSGIYEQYF.

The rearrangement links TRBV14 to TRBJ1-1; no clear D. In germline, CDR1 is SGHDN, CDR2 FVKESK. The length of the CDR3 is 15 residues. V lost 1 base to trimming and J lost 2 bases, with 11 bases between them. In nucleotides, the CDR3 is TGTGCCAGCAGCCAAGTGCATCGTCGTAACACTGAAGCTTTCTTT. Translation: CASSQVHRRNTEAFF. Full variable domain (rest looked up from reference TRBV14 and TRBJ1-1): EAGVTQFPSHSVIEKGQTVTLRCDPISGHDNLYWYRRVMGKEIKFLLHFVKESKQDESGMPNNRFLAERTGGTYSTLKVQPAELEDSGVYFCASSQVHRRNTEAFFGQGTRLTVV.

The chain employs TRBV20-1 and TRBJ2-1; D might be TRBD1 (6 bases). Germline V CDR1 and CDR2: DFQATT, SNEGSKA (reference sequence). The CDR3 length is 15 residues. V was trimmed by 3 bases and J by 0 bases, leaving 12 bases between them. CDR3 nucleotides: TGCAGTGCTAGCCGGGACACTTTCTCCTACAATGAGCAGTTCTTC. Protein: CSASRDTFSYNEQFF.

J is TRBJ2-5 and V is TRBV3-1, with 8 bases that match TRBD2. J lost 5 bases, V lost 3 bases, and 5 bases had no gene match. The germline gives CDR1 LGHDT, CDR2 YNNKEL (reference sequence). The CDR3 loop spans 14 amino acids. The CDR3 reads CASSQAGGWETQYF. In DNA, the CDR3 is TGTGCCAGCAGCCAGGCGGGAGGCTGGGAGACCCAGTACTTC.

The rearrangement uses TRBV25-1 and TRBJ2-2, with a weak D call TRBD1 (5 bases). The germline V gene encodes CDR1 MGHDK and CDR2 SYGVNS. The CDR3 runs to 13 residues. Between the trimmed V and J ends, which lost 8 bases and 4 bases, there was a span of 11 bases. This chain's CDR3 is CASQGTATGELFF. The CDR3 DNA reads TGTGCCAGCCAGGGAACGGCCACCGGGGAGCTGTTTTTT.

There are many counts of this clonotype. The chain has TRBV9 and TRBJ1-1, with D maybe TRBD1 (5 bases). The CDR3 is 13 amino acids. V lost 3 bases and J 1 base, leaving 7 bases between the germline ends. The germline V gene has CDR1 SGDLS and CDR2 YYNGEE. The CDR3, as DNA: TGTGCCAGCAGCGCGGGACCGAACACTGAAGCTTTCTTT. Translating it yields CASSAGPNTEAFF.

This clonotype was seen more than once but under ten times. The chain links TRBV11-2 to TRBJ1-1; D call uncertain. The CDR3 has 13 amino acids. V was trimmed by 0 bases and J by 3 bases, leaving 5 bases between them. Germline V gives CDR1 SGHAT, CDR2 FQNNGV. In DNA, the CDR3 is TGTGCCAGCAGCTTAGATGAGGACACTGAAGCTTTCTTT. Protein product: CASSLDEDTEAFF.

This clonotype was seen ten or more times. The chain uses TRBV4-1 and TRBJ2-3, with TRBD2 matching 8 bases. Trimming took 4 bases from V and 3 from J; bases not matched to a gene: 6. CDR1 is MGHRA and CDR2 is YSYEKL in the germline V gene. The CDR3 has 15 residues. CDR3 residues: CASSLRGGRTDTQYF. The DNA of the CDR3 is TGCGCCAGCAGCCTTCGGGGGGGGCGGACAGATACGCAGTATTTT.

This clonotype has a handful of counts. The chain's CDR3 is CASSLRVRHALFF. For the CDR3, the DNA is TGTGCCAGCAGCTTAAGGGTCAGGCACGCCCTGTTTTTT. This rearrangement joins TRBV11-2 to TRBJ1-4, with D hard to call. The germline V gene has CDR1 SGHAT and CDR2 FQNNGV. The CDR3 runs to 13 residues. Between the trimmed V and J ends, which lost 2 bases and 14 bases, there was a span of 15 bases.